This TCR beta chain was obtained from a study of T cell changes during pregnancy in multiple sclerosis. Germline CDR1 reads SGHTA; CDR2 reads FQGNSA. The J segment lost 7 bases and the V segment lost 5 bases, leaving 6 bases of the junction unmatched. CDR3 length equals 15 residues. Using immunoSEQ multiplex PCR, the repertoire was profiled, and TCRdb retains in-frame clones only, with some absent. This sample has 35,000 to 45,000 clones; about 90% occur once, and the top ten carry under 1%. The sample was CD4+ T cells from peripheral blood mononuclear cells, taken after pregnancy. The clonotype was recovered from a female donor with multiple sclerosis, enrolled in a pregnancy study. J is TRBJ1-6 and V is TRBV7-2; 9 positions agree with TRBD1. CDR3 loop: CASSPRGQGNSPLHF. As DNA, the CDR3 is TGTGCCAGCAGCCCCCGGGGACAGGGAAATTCACCCCTCCACTTT.